Each of the 25 T cell receptor beta chains below was sequenced from the same sample in a study of T cells after yellow fever vaccination. MiXCR, run by TCRdb on the 5' RACE reads, gives a single entry per CDR3 protein. The table has fewer than 650,000 distinct CDR3 sequences, around a fifth seen once. The material sequenced was PBMCs, taken approximately 22 days after the first yellow fever vaccination. The receptors come from a young man who received the YFV17D yellow fever vaccine.

In this sample, this clonotype turned up a few times. V and J are TRBV12-3 or TRBV12-4 and TRBJ1-3; the D is unclear. CDR3 length: 14 amino acids. Between the trimmed V and J ends, which lost 2 bases and 5 bases, there was a span of 10 bases. CDR3 DNA: TGTGCCAGCAGTTTATCGAACCTAAGAAACACCATATATTTT. It specifies CASSLSNLRNTIYF.

This clonotype was observed a few times. This chain links TRBV5-1 with TRBJ2-7, with TRBD1 matching 7 bases. The CDR3 runs 14 residues. Losses at the gene ends were 1 base for V and 5 bases for J; bases not matched to a gene: 6. The germline V gene has CDR1 SGHRS and CDR2 YFSETQ. As DNA, the CDR3 is TGCGCCAGCAGCTTGTTTACAGGGGCGCACGAGCAGTACTTC. Amino acids: CASSLFTGAHEQYF.

This clonotype appeared a few times. The chain carries TRBV4-2 and TRBJ2-3; D may match TRBD1 or TRBD2 (6 bases each). Germline CDR1 and CDR2: LGHNA and YNFKEQ. The ends were cut back, 2 bases at V and 0 bases at J, with 12 bases in the middle. The CDR3 spans 16 residues. CDR3 loop: CASSQRGAGSTDTQYF. The DNA for the CDR3 is TGTGCCAGCAGCCAAAGGGGGGCTGGGAGCACAGATACGCAGTATTTT.

In its sample, this clonotype was seen a few times. This chain joins TRBV7-3 and TRBJ2-1; 13 bases map to TRBD2. J was trimmed by 12 bases and V by 5 bases; bases with no gene match: 7. The CDR3 covers 14 residues. Germline V lookup: CDR1 SGHTA, CDR2 FQGTGA. The CDR3, as DNA: TGTGCCAGCAGCCCGCCGGGGACTAGCGGGACGCAGTTCTTC. Amino acid sequence: CASSPPGTSGTQFF. The full variable domain, its missing parts supplied by reference TRBV7-3 and TRBJ2-1, is GAGVSQTPSNKVTEKGKYVELRCDPISGHTALYWYRQSLGQGPEFLIYFQGTGAADDSGLPNDRFFAVRPEGSVSTLKIQRTERGDSAVYLCASSPPGTSGTQFFGPGTRLTVL.

The V and J genes are TRBV10-3 and TRBJ2-2, with no clear D. V was clipped by 10 bases and J by 1 base, with 16 bases between them. Per the germline V gene, CDR1 is ENHRY and CDR2 is SYGVKD. The CDR3 extends over 15 amino acids. CDR3 DNA sequence: TGTGCCACGACGGGCTTGACTGGGAACACCGGGGAGCTGTTTTTT. It specifies CATTGLTGNTGELFF.

This chain connects TRBV19 to TRBJ2-1; TRBD1 matches 8 bases. The CDR3 sequence is 15 residues long. J was trimmed by 7 bases and V by 2 bases; bases with no gene match: 7. The germline V gene encodes CDR1 LNHDA and CDR2 SQIVND (reference sequence). The CDR3 sequence is CASSILGQGENEQFF. CDR3 sequence (DNA): TGTGCCAGTAGTATACTTGGACAGGGCGAAAATGAGCAGTTCTTC.

This clonotype has only a few counts. The CDR3 DNA reads as TGTGCCAGCTCGTCCGGGGACGGCAATAACAGGGGCTACACCTTC. It yields the protein CASSSGDGNNRGYTF. The genes are TRBV18 and TRBJ1-2, with D possibly TRBD1 on 5 matching bases. This CDR3 region has 15 residues. Trimming took off 6 bases at V and 8 bases at J, with 22 bases between the two ends. Germline V gene data show CDR1 as KGHSH and CDR2 as LQKENI.

The sample holds a few counts of this clonotype. The chain is built from TRBV11-2 and TRBJ2-3; the D gene could be TRBD1 or TRBD2 (5 bases each). CDR1 SGHAT and CDR2 FQNNGV come from the germline V gene. The CDR3 is 15 amino acids. Trimming stripped 1 base from V and 3 bases from J, with 11 bases between. CDR3 DNA: TGTGCCAGCAGCTTAGGAGTGGGGGTAACAGATACGCAGTATTTT. This encodes CASSLGVGVTDTQYF.

The chain employs TRBV10-3 and TRBJ2-5; no firm D call. The germline V and J ends were trimmed by 5 bases and 5 bases, with 9 bases remaining between them. This CDR3 comprises 12 residues. Germline assignment: CDR1 ENHRY and CDR2 SYGVKD. The CDR3 coding sequence is TGTGCCATCAGTTTCAACCTGGAGACCCAGTACTTC. Its protein is CAISFNLETQYF.

The rearrangement links TRBV19 to TRBJ1-1; tentatively, D is TRBD1 (5 bases). V was cut by 6 bases and J by 4 bases, with 15 bases left in between. This CDR3 has 14 amino acids. Germline loops: CDR1 LNHDA, CDR2 SQIVND (reference sequence). The CDR3 region is CASRSGGWSTEAFF. The CDR3 region has the DNA TGTGCCAGTAGATCCGGGGGTTGGAGCACTGAAGCTTTCTTT. Filled out from reference TRBV19 and TRBJ1-1, the complete variable domain reads DGGITQSPKYLFRKEGQNVTLSCEQNLNHDAMYWYRQDPGQGLRLIYYSQIVNDFQKGDIAEGYSVSREKKESFPLTVTSAQKNPTAFYLCASRSGGWSTEAFFGQGTRLTVV.

Only a few counts were recorded for this clonotype. The gene calls are TRBV5-1 and TRBJ2-1; D is unresolved. V gave up 4 bases and J gave up 6 bases, with 11 bases separating them. The CDR3 extends over 13 amino acids. Germline CDR1 and CDR2: SGHRS and YFSETQ. The CDR3 DNA is TGCGCCAGCAGCCGAGATCTACTCAATGAGCAGTTCTTC. Its translation: CASSRDLLNEQFF. Drawing the rest from reference TRBV5-1 and TRBJ2-1, the complete variable domain is KAGVTQTPRYLIKTRGQQVTLSCSPISGHRSVSWYQQTPGQGLQFLFEYFSETQRNKGNFPGRFSGRQFSNSRSEMNVSTLELGDSALYLCASSRDLLNEQFFGPGTRLTVL.

The table lists this clonotype with a few counts. V is TRBV6-4 and J is TRBJ2-3, with D possibly TRBD2 on 7 matching bases. The germline V gene has CDR1 MRHNA and CDR2 SNTAGT. The CDR3 contains 15 residues. The V end lost 0 bases, the J end lost 5 bases, and 12 bases lay between the germline ends. The CDR3 coding sequence is TGTGCCAGCAGTGACTCGGGGGGGCCTGGAGATACGCAGTATTTT. It translates to CASSDSGGPGDTQYF.

This clonotype was seen a handful of times. V gene TRBV6-2 or TRBV6-3 combines with J gene TRBJ2-7; D may be TRBD1 (6 bases). Trimming removed 6 bases at V and 0 bases at J, with 12 bases between. Germline-derived CDR1 and CDR2 are MNHEY and SVGEGT. The CDR3 is 14 amino acids. CDR3 sequence (DNA): TGTGCCAGCAGACTATGGACAGCCTCCTACGAGCAGTACTTC. Translation: CASRLWTASYEQYF.

This clonotype was detected only once. V and J are TRBV23-1 and TRBJ2-1; a possible D gene is TRBD2 (5 bases). TRBV23-1 is noted as an ORF with a role that remains uncertain. This CDR3 comprises 13 residues. Trimming removed 6 bases at V and 5 bases at J, with 11 bases between. CDR3: CASRVGSDNEQFF. The CDR3 region has the DNA TGCGCCAGCAGGGTAGGGAGCGACAATGAGCAGTTCTTC.

This clonotype turned up a few times. The V gene is TRBV2, the J gene TRBJ2-3; TRBD2 might be the D (5 bases). The V gene's germline CDR1 is SNHLY and CDR2 FYNNEI. The length of the CDR3 is 11 residues. V lost 8 bases to trimming and J lost 9 bases, with 12 bases between them. The DNA of the CDR3 is TGTGCCAGCTGGGAGACTTCAACGCAGTATTTT. Protein product: CASWETSTQYF. Full variable domain (outside the CDR3, taken from reference TRBV2 and TRBJ2-3): EPEVTQTPSHQVTQMGQEVILRCVPISNHLYFYWYRQILGQKVEFLVSFYNNEISEKSEIFDDQFSVERPDGSNFTLKIRSTKLEDSAMYFCASWETSTQYFGPGTRLTVL.

This clonotype was counted between two and nine times. The V and J genes are TRBV7-2 and TRBJ2-2; D possibly corresponds to TRBD2 (6 bases). V lost 5 bases to trimming and J lost 3 bases, with 13 bases between them. The length of the CDR3 is 15 residues. The germline CDR1 and CDR2 sequences are SGHTA and FQGNSA. CDR3 bases: TGTGCCAGCAGCATCGCCACGGGGGACACCGGGGAGCTGTTTTTT. Protein product: CASSIATGDTGELFF.

There are a few counts of this clonotype. One end of the junction does not line up with germline, which may come from a read error. J is TRBJ2-5 and V is TRBV5-1, with D possibly matching TRBD1 (5 bases). Germline CDR1 and CDR2: SGHRS and YFSETQ. The CDR3 extends over 13 amino acids. CDR3 in DNA: TGCGCCAGCAGGTTGGGGCTGGAAGAGACCCAGTACTTC. Amino acids: CASRLGLEETQYF.

Many counts were recorded for this clonotype. The chain uses TRBV6-5 and TRBJ2-2; possibly TRBD1 for D (6 bases). The V end lost 1 base, the J end lost 7 bases, and 10 bases lay between the germline ends. CDR3 length equals 14 residues. From germline, CDR1 is MNHEY and CDR2 SVGAGI. CDR3 in DNA: TGTGCCAGCAGTTACTTACAGGGTGGCGGGGAGCTGTTTTTT. Translating it yields CASSYLQGGGELFF.

This clonotype has just a few counts. The V call is TRBV5-6, the J call TRBJ1-2; 8 bases are shared with TRBD1. Germline CDR1 and CDR2: SGHDT and YYEEEE. J lost 4 bases, V lost 0 bases, and 8 bases had no gene match. This CDR3 is built from 16 residues. The CDR3 DNA sequence: TGTGCCAGCAGCTTGGAGGGACAGGAAGGGAGCTATGGCTACACCTTC. It translates to CASSLEGQEGSYGYTF. The entire variable domain, with the rest obtained from reference TRBV5-6 and TRBJ1-2, is as follows: DAGVTQSPTHLIKTRGQQVTLRCSPKSGHDTVSWYQQALGQGPQFIFQYYEEEERQRGNFPDRFSGHQFPNYSSELNVNALLLGDSALYLCASSLEGQEGSYGYTFGSGTRLTVV.

The chain recombines TRBV5-1 with TRBJ2-3, with TRBD2 matching over 12 bases. This CDR3 has 17 residues. V gave up 0 bases and J gave up 3 bases; unmatched junction bases: 5. From germline, CDR1 is SGHRS and CDR2 YFSETQ. This CDR3 reads CASSLVTSGGLTDTQYF. DNA of the CDR3: TGCGCCAGCAGCTTGGTAACTAGCGGGGGGCTAACAGATACGCAGTATTTT.

CDR3 DNA sequence: TGTGCCAGCAGTTTGGCATTGGATTACAATGAGCAGTTCTTC. This encodes CASSLALDYNEQFF. The V and J genes are TRBV28 and TRBJ2-1, with D unresolved. CDR1 and CDR2 (germline): MDHEN, SYDVKM. The CDR3 totals 14 residues. The V end was cut by 3 bases, the J end by 4 bases, with 10 bases between.

This clonotype was observed a few times. This chain connects TRBV4-1 to TRBJ1-3, with D possibly matching TRBD1 (5 bases). CDR1 and CDR2 from the germline V gene are MGHRA and YSYEKL. The V gene lost 3 bases and the J gene lost 0 bases, with 15 bases spanning the gap. This CDR3 is 17 amino acids long. CDR3: CASSQGSTDYSGNTIYF. The CDR3 DNA follows: TGCGCCAGCAGCCAGGGTTCGACAGACTACTCTGGAAACACCATATATTTT.

This clonotype was seen only a few times. This chain uses TRBV23-1 with TRBJ2-4; TRBD1 agrees at 8 bases. Being an ORF, TRBV23-1 has a function that is uncertain. V trimming: 2 bases; J trimming: 7 bases; junction bases outside the gene matches: 7. The CDR3 has 15 amino acids. The CDR3 protein is CASSQTPRTGNIQYF. DNA for the CDR3: TGCGCCAGCAGTCAAACCCCCCGGACAGGGAACATTCAGTACTTC.

The V and J genes are TRBV12-3 or TRBV12-4 and TRBJ2-2; D uncertain. The CDR3 loop spans 13 amino acids. Trimming stripped 3 bases from V and 6 bases from J, with 8 bases between. In nucleotides, the CDR3 is TGTGCCAGCAGTTTGTTTCCCTCCGGGGAGCTGTTTTTT. Its translation is CASSLFPSGELFF.

The chain links TRBV5-6 to TRBJ1-1, with a tentative D call TRBD1 (5 bases). Germline lookup yields CDR1 SGHDT and CDR2 YYEEEE. Trimming cost V 4 bases and J 7 bases, with 14 bases left between them. The CDR3 covers 13 residues. CDR3 sequence reads: CASSAGIRGEAFF. The CDR3 DNA is TGTGCCAGCAGCGCAGGGATTCGGGGTGAAGCTTTCTTT.